This T cell receptor (beta chain) originates from a study of CD8 T cells in Susac syndrome. Study-wide points: The study admitted that it had a relatively small number of individuals in its TCR sequencing and HLA analysis.

Germline V lookup: CDR1 SNHLY, CDR2 FYNNEI. Trimming took off 2 bases at V and 4 bases at J, with 5 bases between the two ends. The CDR3 spans 12 residues. This clonotype was seen only once. Its antigen is not identified. CD8+ and CD4+ blood T cells underwent TCR beta sequencing. In contrast to the negatively isolated CD8+ and CD4+ T cells, TEMRA cells were FACS-enriched. Random hexamers were used to reverse transcribe 0.5 to 1 ug of RNA. Multiplex PCR with immunoSEQ amplified the TCR beta CDR3 across 54 Vbeta and 13 Jbeta. TCRdb processed the immunoSEQ multiplex PCR reads anew with MiXCR; each CDR3 protein has one entry. The sample holds about 250,000 distinct CDR3 sequences; approximately 92% are singletons and the top ten take about 0.07%.

The gene calls are TRBV2 and TRBJ2-5; the D is unclear. The TCR comes from a human donor with multiple sclerosis. Specimen: CD4+ T cells from PBMCs. The CDR3 sequence: CASSERGETQYF. Written as DNA, the CDR3 is TGTGCCAGCAGTGAACGAGGAGAGACCCAGTACTTC.